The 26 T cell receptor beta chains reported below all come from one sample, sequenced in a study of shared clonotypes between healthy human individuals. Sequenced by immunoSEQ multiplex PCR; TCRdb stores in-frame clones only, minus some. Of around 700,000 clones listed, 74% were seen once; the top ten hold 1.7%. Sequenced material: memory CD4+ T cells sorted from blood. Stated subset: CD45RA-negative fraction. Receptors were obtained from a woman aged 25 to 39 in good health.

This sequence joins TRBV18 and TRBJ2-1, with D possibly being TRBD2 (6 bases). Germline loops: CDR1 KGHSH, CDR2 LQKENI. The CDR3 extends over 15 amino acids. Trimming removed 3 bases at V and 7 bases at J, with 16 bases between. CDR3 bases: TGTGCCAGCTCACCTCGGGGTACGGCGGGGAATGAGCAGTTCTTC. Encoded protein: CASSPRGTAGNEQFF.

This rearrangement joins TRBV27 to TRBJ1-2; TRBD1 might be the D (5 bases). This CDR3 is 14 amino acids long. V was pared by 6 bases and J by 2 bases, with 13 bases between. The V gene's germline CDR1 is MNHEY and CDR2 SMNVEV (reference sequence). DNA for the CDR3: TGTGCCAGCAGCACGGGACGGATCAACTATGGCTACACCTTC. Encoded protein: CASSTGRINYGYTF.

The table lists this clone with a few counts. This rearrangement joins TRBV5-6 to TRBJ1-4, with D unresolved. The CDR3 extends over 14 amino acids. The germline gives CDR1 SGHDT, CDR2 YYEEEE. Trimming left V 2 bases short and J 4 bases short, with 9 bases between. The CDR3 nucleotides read TGTGCCAGCAGCTTCAGGTCCAATAATGAAAAACTGTTTTTT. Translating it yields CASSFRSNNEKLFF.

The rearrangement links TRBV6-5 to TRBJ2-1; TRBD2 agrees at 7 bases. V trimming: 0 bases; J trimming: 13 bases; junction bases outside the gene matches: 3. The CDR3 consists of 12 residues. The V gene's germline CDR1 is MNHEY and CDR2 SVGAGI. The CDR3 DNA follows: TGTGCCAGCAGTTACTCAGGACTAGGACAGTTCTTC. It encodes CASSYSGLGQFF.

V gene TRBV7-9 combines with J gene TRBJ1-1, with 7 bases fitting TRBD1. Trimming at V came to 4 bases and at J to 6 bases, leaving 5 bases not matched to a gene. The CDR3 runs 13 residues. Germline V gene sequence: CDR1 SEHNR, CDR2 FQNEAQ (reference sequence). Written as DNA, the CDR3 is TGTGCCAGCAGCTCGGACAGGAGCGCTGAAGCTTTCTTT. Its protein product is CASSSDRSAEAFF.

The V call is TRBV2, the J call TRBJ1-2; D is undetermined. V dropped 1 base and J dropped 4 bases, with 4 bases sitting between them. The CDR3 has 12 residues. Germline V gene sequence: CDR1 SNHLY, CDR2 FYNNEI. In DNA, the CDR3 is TGTGCCAGCAGTGAAGACCTCTATGGCTACACCTTC. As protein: CASSEDLYGYTF.

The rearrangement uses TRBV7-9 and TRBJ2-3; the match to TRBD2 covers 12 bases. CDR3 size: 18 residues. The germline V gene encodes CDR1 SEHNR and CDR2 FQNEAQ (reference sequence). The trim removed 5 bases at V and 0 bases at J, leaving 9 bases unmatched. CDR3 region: CASSPRASGRGSTDTQYF. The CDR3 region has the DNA TGTGCCAGCAGCCCTCGCGCTAGCGGGAGGGGGAGCACAGATACGCAGTATTTT.

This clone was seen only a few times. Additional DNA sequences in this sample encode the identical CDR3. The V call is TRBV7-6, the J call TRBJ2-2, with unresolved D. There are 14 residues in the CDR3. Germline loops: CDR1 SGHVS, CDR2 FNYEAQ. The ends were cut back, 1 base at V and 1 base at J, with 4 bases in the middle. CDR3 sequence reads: CASSLVGNTGELFF. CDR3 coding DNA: TGTGCCAGCAGCTTAGTGGGGAACACCGGGGAGCTGTTTTTT.

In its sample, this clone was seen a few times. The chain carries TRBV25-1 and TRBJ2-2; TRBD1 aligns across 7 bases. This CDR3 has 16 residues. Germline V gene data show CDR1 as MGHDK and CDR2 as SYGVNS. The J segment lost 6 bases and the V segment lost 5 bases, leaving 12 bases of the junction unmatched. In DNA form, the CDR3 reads TGTGCCAGCAGTAGGGCGACAGGGAAATCAGCCGGGGAGCTGTTTTTT. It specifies CASSRATGKSAGELFF. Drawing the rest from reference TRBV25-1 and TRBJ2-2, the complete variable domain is EADIYQTPRYLVIGTGKKITLECSQTMGHDKMYWYQQDPGMELHLIHYSYGVNSTEKGDLSSESTVSRIRTEHFPLTLESARPSHTSQYLCASSRATGKSAGELFFGEGSRLTVL.

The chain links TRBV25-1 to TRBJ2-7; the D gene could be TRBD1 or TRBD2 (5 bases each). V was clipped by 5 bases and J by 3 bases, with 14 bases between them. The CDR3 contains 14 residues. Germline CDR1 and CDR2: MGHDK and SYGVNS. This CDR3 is CASSHRDGGYEQYF. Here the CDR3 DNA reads TGTGCCAGCAGTCACCGGGACGGCGGCTACGAGCAGTACTTC.

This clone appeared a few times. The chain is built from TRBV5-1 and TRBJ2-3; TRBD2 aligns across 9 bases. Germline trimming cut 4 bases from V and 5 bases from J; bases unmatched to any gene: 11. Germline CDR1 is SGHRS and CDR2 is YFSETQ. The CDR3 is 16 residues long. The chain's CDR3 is CASSTHLAGNLDTQYF. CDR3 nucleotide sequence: TGCGCCAGCAGCACCCATCTAGCGGGGAATTTAGATACGCAGTATTTT. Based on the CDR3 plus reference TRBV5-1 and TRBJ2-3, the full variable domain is KAGVTQTPRYLIKTRGQQVTLSCSPISGHRSVSWYQQTPGQGLQFLFEYFSETQRNKGNFPGRFSGRQFSNSRSEMNVSTLELGDSALYLCASSTHLAGNLDTQYFGPGTRLTVL.

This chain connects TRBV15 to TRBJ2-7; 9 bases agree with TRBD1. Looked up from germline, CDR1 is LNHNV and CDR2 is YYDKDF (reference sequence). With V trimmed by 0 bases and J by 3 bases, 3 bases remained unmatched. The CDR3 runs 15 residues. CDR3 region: CATSREQGANYEQYF. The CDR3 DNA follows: TGTGCCACCAGCAGAGAACAGGGGGCAAACTACGAGCAGTACTTC.

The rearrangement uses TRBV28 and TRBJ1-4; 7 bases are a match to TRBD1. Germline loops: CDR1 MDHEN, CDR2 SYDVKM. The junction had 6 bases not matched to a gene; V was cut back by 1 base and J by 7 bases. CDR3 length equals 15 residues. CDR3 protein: CASSLSEGGFEKLFF. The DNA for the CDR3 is TGTGCCAGCAGTTTATCTGAAGGGGGCTTTGAAAAACTGTTTTTT.

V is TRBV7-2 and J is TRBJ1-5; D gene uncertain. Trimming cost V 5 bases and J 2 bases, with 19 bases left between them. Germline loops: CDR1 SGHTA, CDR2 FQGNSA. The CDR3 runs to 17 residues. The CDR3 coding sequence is TGTGCCAGCAGCCAAGATGATATCGCGGAACGCAATCAGCCCCAGCATTTT. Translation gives CASSQDDIAERNQPQHF.

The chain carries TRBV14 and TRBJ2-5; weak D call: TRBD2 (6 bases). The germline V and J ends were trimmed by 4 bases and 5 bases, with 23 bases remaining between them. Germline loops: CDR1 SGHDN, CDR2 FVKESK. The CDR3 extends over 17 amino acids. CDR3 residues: CASSRRALALAGETQYF. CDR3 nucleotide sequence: TGTGCCAGCAGCCGAAGGGCCCTAGCGCTCGCCGGGGAGACCCAGTACTTC.

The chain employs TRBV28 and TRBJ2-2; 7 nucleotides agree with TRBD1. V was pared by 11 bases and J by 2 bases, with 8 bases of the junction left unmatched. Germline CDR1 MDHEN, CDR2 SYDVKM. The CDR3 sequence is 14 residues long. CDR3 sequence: CAALGQPNTGELFF. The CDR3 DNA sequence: TGTGCCGCTTTGGGACAGCCCAACACCGGGGAGCTGTTTTTT.

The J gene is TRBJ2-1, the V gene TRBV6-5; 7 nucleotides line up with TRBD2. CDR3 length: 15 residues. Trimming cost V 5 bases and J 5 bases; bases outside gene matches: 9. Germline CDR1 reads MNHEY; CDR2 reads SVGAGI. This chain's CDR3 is CASSLRSSGHNEQFF. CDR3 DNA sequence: TGTGCCAGCAGTCTTAGGTCTAGCGGACACAATGAGCAGTTCTTC.

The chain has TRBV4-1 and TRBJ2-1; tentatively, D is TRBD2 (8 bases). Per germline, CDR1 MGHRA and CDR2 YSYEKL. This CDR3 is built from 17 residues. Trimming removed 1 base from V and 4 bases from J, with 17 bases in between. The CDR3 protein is CASSQGRGLAGYNEQFF. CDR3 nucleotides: TGCGCCAGCAGCCAAGGAAGGGGGCTAGCGGGTTACAATGAGCAGTTCTTC.

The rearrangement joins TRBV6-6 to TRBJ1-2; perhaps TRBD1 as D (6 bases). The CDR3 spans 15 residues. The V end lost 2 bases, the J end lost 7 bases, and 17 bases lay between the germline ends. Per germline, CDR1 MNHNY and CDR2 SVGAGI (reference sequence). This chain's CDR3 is CASSYASNRVGGYTF. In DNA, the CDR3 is TGTGCCAGCAGTTACGCCTCGAACAGGGTGGGTGGCTACACCTTC.

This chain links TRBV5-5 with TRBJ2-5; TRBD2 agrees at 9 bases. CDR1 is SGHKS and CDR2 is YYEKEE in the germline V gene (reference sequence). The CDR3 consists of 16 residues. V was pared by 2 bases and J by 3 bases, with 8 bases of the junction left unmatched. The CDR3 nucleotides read TGTGCCAGCAGCTTTTTGAGCGGGAGGTTGGAAGAGACCCAGTACTTC. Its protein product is CASSFLSGRLEETQYF.

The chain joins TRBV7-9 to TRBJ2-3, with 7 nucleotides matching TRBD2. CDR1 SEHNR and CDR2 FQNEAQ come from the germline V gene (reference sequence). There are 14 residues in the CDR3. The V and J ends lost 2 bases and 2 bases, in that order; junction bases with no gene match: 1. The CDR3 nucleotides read TGTGCCAGCAGCTTAAGCGGGATCACAGATACGCAGTATTTT. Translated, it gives CASSLSGITDTQYF. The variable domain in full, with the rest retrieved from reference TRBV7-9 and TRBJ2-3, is DTGVSQNPRHKITKRGQNVTFRCDPISEHNRLYWYRQTLGQGPEFLTYFQNEAQLEKSRLLSDRFSAERPKGSFSTLEIQRTEQGDSAMYLCASSLSGITDTQYFGPGTRLTVL.

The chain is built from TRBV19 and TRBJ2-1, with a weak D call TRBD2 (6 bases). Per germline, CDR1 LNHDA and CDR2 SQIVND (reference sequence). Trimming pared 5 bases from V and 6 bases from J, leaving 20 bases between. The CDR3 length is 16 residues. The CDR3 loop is CASSPRLRGMVNEQFF. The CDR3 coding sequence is TGTGCCAGTAGTCCCCGACTACGCGGGATGGTCAATGAGCAGTTCTTC.

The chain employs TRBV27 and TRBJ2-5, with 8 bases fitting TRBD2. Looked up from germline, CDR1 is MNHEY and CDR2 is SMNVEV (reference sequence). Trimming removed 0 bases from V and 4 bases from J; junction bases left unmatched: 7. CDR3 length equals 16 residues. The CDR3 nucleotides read TGTGCCAGCAGTTTATCCCGGGGACTAGGAGTAGAGACCCAGTACTTC. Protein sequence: CASSLSRGLGVETQYF.

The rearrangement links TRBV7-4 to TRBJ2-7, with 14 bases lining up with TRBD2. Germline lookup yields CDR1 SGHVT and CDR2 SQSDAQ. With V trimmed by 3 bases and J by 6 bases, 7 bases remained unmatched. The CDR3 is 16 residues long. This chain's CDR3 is CASSFGTSGRTCEQYF. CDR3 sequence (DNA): TGTGCCAGCAGCTTCGGGACTAGCGGGAGAACGTGCGAGCAGTACTTC.

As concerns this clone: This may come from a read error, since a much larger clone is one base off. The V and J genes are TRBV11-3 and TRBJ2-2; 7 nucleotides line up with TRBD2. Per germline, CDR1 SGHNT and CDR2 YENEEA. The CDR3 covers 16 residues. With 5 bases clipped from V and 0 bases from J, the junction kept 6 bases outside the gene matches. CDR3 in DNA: TGTGCCAGCAGCCCCGGGACTATCGCGAACACCGGGGAGCTGTTTTTT. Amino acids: CASSPGTIANTGELFF.

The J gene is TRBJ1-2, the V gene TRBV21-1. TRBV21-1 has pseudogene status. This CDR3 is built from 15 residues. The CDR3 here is CASSNDSRGVGGYTF. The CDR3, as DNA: TGTGCCAGCAGCAACGACAGCCGGGGCGTTGGGGGCTACACCTTC.